The clone carrying this TCR beta chain was recorded at least ten times. Antigen unknown. The sample belongs to a study of identical twins. General study results and limits: Less excess twin sharing appeared in beta out-of-frame sequences. In cord blood, abundant beta clonotypes had fewer insertions; memory showed no trend. Conclusions leaned on cross-sectional statistical analysis and did not track the same donors over time.

Each cDNA held unique molecular identifiers, and template switching gave it a universal primer site. TCRdb re-analysed the 5' RACE reads in MiXCR, keeping a single row per CDR3 protein. The profile covers under 250,000 distinct CDR3 sequences, with approximately 9% appearing a single time and just over 5% taken by the ten largest. V lost 4 bases, J lost 0 bases, and 5 bases lay in between. The CDR3 contains 13 residues. The germline gives CDR1 LGHDT, CDR2 YNNKEL (reference sequence). This sequence joins TRBV3-1 and TRBJ2-3; no definite D call. Sequencing input: memory (CD45RO+) T cells sorted from blood. This TCR derives from a young woman in good health. DNA for the CDR3: TGTGCCAGCAGCCCCTATAGCACAGATACGCAGTATTTT. Protein: CASSPYSTDTQYF.